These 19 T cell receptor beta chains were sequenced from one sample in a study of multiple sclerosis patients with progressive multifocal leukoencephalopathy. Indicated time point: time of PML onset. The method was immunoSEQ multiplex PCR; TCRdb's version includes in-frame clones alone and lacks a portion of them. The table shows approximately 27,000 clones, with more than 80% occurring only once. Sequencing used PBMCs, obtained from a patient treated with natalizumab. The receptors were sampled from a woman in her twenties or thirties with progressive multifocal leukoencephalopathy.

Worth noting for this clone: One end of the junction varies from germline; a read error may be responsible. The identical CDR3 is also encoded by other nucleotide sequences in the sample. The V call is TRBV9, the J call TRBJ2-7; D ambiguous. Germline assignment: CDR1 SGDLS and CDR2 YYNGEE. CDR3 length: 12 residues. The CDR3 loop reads CASTTLGNEQYF. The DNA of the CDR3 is TGTGCTAGCACCACCCTAGGCAACGAGCAGTACTTC.

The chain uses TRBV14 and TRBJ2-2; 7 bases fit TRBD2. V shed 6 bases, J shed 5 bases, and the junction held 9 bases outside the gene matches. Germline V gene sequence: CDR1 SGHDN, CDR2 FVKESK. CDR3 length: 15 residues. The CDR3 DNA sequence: TGTGCCAGCAGTCTTCTGGCGGGAGTAACCGGGGAGCTGTTTTTT. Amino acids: CASSLLAGVTGELFF.

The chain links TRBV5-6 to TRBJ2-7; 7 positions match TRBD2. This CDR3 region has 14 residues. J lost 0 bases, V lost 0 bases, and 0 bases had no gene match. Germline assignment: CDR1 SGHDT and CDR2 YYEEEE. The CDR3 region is CASSLGGSSYEQYF. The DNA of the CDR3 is TGTGCCAGCAGCTTGGGCGGGAGCTCCTACGAGCAGTACTTC.

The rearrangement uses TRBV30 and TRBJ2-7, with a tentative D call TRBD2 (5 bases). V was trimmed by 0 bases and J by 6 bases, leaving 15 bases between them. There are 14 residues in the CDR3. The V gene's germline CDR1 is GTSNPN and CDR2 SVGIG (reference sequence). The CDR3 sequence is CAWSVKLARGEQYF. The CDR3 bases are TGTGCCTGGAGTGTAAAATTAGCGAGAGGCGAGCAGTACTTC.

The CDR3 spells CASSLTSGAEQYF. For the CDR3, the DNA is TGTGCCAGCAGCTTAACGTCGGGTGCCGAGCAGTACTTC. V usage is TRBV7-3 and J usage is TRBJ2-5; unclear D gene. TRBJ2-7 explains the end of the DNA better; the J call may be wrong. This CDR3 is built from 13 residues. CDR1 and CDR2 (germline): SGHTA, FQGTGA.

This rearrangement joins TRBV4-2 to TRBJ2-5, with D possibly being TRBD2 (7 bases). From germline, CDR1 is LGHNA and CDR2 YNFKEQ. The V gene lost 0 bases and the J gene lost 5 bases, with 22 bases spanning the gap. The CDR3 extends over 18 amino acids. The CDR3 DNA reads TGTGCCAGCAGCCAAGATTGGACAGCGGGGAGGCCGTGGGAGACCCAGTACTTC. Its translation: CASSQDWTAGRPWETQYF.

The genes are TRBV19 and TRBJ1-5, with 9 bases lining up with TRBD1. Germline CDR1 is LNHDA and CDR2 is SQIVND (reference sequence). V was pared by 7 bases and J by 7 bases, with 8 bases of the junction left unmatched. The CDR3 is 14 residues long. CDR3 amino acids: CASTRQGGWQPQHF. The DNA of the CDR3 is TGTGCCAGTACCCGACAGGGGGGGTGGCAGCCCCAGCATTTT.

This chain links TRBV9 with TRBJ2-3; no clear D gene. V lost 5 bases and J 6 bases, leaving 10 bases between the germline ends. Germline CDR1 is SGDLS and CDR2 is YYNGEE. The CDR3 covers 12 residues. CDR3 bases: TGTGCCAGCAGTGAGATCCCGGATACGCAGTATTTT. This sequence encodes CASSEIPDTQYF.

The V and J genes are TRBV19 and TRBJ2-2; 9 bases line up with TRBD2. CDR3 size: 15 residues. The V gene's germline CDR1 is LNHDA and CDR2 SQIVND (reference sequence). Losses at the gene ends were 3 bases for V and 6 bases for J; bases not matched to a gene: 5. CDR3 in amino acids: CASSMVLAGSGELFF. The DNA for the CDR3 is TGTGCCAGTAGTATGGTACTAGCGGGCTCCGGGGAGCTGTTTTTT.

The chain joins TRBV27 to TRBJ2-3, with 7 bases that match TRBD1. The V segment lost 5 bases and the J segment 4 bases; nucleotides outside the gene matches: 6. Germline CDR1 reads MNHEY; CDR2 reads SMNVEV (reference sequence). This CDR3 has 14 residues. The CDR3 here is CASSEGGWADTQYF. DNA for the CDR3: TGTGCCAGCAGTGAAGGGGGCTGGGCAGATACGCAGTATTTT.

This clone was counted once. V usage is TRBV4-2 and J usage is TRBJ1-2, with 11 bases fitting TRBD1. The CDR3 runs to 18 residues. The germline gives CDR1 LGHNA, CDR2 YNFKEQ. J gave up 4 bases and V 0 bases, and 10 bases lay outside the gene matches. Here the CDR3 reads CASSQEEGTGGFSYGYTF. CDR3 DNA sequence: TGTGCCAGCAGCCAAGAGGAAGGGACAGGGGGATTTAGCTATGGCTACACCTTC.

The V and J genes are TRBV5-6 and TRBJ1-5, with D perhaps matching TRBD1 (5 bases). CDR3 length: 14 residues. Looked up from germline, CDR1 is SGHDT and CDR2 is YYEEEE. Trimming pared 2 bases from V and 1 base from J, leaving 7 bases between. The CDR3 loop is CASSFQGSNQPQHF. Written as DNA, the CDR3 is TGTGCCAGCAGCTTTCAGGGAAGCAATCAGCCCCAGCATTTT.

CDR3 DNA: TGTGCCAGTAGTATTAAGGGAAACTACAATGAGCAGTTCTTC. This translates into CASSIKGNYNEQFF. The rearrangement joins TRBV19 to TRBJ2-1, with unresolved D. Trimming shortened V by 3 bases and J by 3 bases, and 9 bases separated the two germline ends. The germline gives CDR1 LNHDA, CDR2 SQIVND (reference sequence). The CDR3 is 14 residues long.

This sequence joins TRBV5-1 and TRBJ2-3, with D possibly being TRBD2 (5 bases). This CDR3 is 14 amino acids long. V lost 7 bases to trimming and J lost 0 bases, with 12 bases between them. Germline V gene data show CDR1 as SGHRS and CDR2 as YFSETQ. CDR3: CASRKGVSTDTQYF. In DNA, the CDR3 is TGCGCCAGCCGTAAGGGAGTGAGCACAGATACGCAGTATTTT. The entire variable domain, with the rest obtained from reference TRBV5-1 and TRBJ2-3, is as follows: KAGVTQTPRYLIKTRGQQVTLSCSPISGHRSVSWYQQTPGQGLQFLFEYFSETQRNKGNFPGRFSGRQFSNSRSEMNVSTLELGDSALYLCASRKGVSTDTQYFGPGTRLTVL.

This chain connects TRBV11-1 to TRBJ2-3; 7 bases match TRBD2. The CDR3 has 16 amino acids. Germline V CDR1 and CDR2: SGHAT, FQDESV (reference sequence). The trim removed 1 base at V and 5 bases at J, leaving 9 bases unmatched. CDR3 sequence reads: CASSLGQRGQGDTQYF. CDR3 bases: TGTGCCAGCAGCTTAGGGCAGCGGGGCCAAGGAGATACGCAGTATTTT.

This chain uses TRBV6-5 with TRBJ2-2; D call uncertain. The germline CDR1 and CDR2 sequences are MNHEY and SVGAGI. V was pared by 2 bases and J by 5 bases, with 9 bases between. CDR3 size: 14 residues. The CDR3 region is CASSYQTGTGELFF. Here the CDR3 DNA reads TGTGCCAGCAGTTACCAGACCGGGACCGGGGAGCTGTTTTTT.

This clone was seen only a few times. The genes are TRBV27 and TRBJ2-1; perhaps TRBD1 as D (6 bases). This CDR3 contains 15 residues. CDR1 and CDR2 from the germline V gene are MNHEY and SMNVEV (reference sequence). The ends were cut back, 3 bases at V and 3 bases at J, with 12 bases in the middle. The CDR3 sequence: CASSFGGLNYNEQFF. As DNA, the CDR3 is TGTGCCAGCAGTTTTGGGGGCTTAAACTACAATGAGCAGTTCTTC.

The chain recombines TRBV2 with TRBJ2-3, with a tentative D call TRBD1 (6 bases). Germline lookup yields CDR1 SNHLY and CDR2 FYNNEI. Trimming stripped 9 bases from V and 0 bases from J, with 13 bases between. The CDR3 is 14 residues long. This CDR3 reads CARTRTASTDTQYF. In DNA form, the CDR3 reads TGTGCCAGGACCCGGACAGCTAGCACAGATACGCAGTATTTT.

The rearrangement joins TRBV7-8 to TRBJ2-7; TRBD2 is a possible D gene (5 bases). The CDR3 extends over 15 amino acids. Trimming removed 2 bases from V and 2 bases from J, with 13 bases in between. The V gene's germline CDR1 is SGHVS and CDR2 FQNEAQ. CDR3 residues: CASSLRPSSPYEQYF. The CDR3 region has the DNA TGTGCCAGCAGCTTAAGACCTAGCTCCCCCTACGAGCAGTACTTC.